A single sample gave rise to the 30 T cell receptor beta chains below, sequenced in a study of metastatic and nonmetastatic thyroid tumors. TCRdb reprocessed the PCR reads using MiXCR. The sample carries roughly 83,000 clones, about 15% recorded once. Patients underwent thyroid surgery, and none had received any treatment before it. Sequencing was performed on blood. These receptors were obtained from a female donor with papillary thyroid cancer or a benign thyroid nodule (not recorded which). Some clones in this sample may be carry-over from other donors' samples.

Comment on this clone: A much larger clone is a single base away; this may be a read error. The chain carries TRBV5-1 and TRBJ2-3, with 8 bases identical to TRBD2. This CDR3 is 17 amino acids long. V trimming: 8 bases; J trimming: 5 bases; junction bases outside the gene matches: 19. CDR1 SGHRS and CDR2 YFSETQ come from the germline V gene. The CDR3 loop reads CASRRLPSGGAGDTQYF. In nucleotides, the CDR3 is TGCGCCAGTCGGAGATTGCCTTCGGGGGGGGCCGGAGATACGCAGTATTTT.

This clone has more than one count but fewer than ten. A much larger clone differs by one base, so this may be a read error. The chain carries TRBV27 and TRBJ1-1; D is ambiguous. CDR3 length: 15 residues. CDR1 is MNHEY, CDR2 SMNVEV, per germline (reference sequence). CDR3 sequence: CASRSFDRENTEASF. The CDR3, as DNA: TGTGCCAGCAGATCCTTCGATAGGGAGAACACTGAAGCTTCCTTT.

A few counts support this clone. It is likely a read error, because the conserved phenylalanine at the end of the CDR3 is missing. The V call is TRBV27, the J call TRBJ2-1; possibly TRBD1 for D (7 bases). The CDR3 runs to 13 residues. Trimming removed 10 bases from V and 8 bases from J, with 18 bases in between. CDR1 is MNHEY and CDR2 is SMNVEV in the germline V gene (reference sequence). CDR3 bases: TGTGCCACCCGAGGCGGAGGGGGCGATGAGCAGTTCTCC. Its translation is CATRGGGGDEQFS.

This clone has only a few counts. The V call is TRBV28, the J call TRBJ1-5; D gene unclear. The CDR3 spans 14 residues. Germline-derived CDR1 and CDR2 are MDHEN and SYDVKM. The CDR3 nucleotides are TGTGGCAACAGTGTTCGGACGGGTAGTCAGCCCCAGCATTTT. It translates to CGNSVRTGSQPQHF.

This clone was recorded many times. This sequence joins TRBV20-1 and TRBJ1-1, with D unresolved. CDR1 and CDR2 (germline): DFQATT, SNEGSKA (reference sequence). V shed 3 bases and J shed 1 base, with 9 bases lying between them. The CDR3 totals 13 residues. The CDR3 reads CSARYGGNTEAFF. The CDR3 DNA reads as TGCAGTGCTAGGTATGGTGGGAACACTGAAGCTTTCTTT.

This clone was recorded many times. At one boundary the junction diverges from the germline segment, which might be a read error. The V gene is TRBV12-3 or TRBV12-4, the J gene TRBJ2-3; TRBD2 matches at 11 bases. The length of the CDR3 is 15 residues. The CDR3: CASSLAGGRTDTQYF. The CDR3 DNA is TGTGCCAGCAGTCTAGCGGGGGGTCGCACAGATACGCAGTATTTT.

This clone was found many times. The rearrangement uses TRBV28 and TRBJ1-4; possibly TRBD1 for D (6 bases). This CDR3 has 14 residues. Trimming cost V 7 bases and J 8 bases, with 17 bases left between them. CDR1 and CDR2 from the germline V gene are MDHEN and SYDVKM. The CDR3 region is CASMTGGLGEKLFF. In DNA form, the CDR3 reads TGTGCCAGCATGACAGGCGGACTGGGGGAAAAACTGTTTTTT.

Details on this clone: The same CDR3 arises from other DNA sequences in this sample as well. The chain is built from TRBV6-2 or TRBV6-3 and TRBJ2-7; D remains ambiguous. The CDR3 has 17 amino acids. Germline CDR1 reads MNHEY; CDR2 reads SVGEGT. Trimming stripped 2 bases from V and 13 bases from J, with 30 bases between. DNA of the CDR3: TGTGCCAGCAGTTACCGTCCTGGCCCCACCGGCGCCTACGAGCGTTACTTC. Its protein product is CASSYRPGPTGAYERYF.

A single count supports this clone. The junction differs from germline at one of its ends, possibly a read error. The chain combines TRBV20-1 with TRBJ1-1; D is uncertain. Per germline, CDR1 DFQATT and CDR2 SNEGSKA (reference sequence). CDR3 length: 16 residues. CDR3 bases: TGCATTGCTAGAGGTCCTCCCATGGGGATGAACACTGAAGCTTTCTTT. Its translation: CIARGPPMGMNTEAFF.

Regarding this clone: This clone may be a read error of a much larger clone one base away. The CDR3 does not end in the conserved phenylalanine or tryptophan, so this is likely a read error. This rearrangement joins TRBV30 to TRBJ1-6; possible D gene TRBD1, 5 bases. V gave up 3 bases and J gave up 9 bases, with 15 bases separating them. The CDR3 has 14 amino acids. The V gene's germline CDR1 is GTSNPN and CDR2 SVGIG (reference sequence). As DNA, the CDR3 is TGTGCCTGGAGCGGGGGGAAGGGAGGTTCACCCCTCCACCTT. Encoded protein: CAWSGGKGGSPLHL.

This clone was observed a few times. Likely a read error: the CDR3 ends without its conserved phenylalanine or tryptophan. The gene calls are TRBV10-3 and TRBJ1-1; TRBD1 matches at 7 bases. The CDR3 has 15 amino acids. After removal of 0 bases from V and 6 bases from J, the junction contained 7 bases not matched to a gene. Looked up from germline, CDR1 is ENHRY and CDR2 is SYGVKD. The CDR3 region has the DNA TGTGCCATCAGTGAGTCTGCCAGGGGGGCTCCTGAAGCTTTCTCT. Translating gives CAISESARGAPEAFS.

This clone was recorded many times. The J gene is TRBJ2-1, the V gene TRBV7-3, with a possible D match to TRBD1 (5 bases). Trimming shortened V by 5 bases and J by 9 bases, and 11 bases separated the two germline ends. Germline V gives CDR1 SGHTA, CDR2 FQGTGA. CDR3 length: 12 residues. The CDR3 DNA follows: TGTGCCAGCAGCCCAGGGTCCTCTGAGCAGTTCTTC. Translated: CASSPGSSEQFF.

The chain links TRBV6-1 to TRBJ1-1; D gene ambiguous. Germline V gives CDR1 MNHNS, CDR2 SASEGT. There are 14 residues in the CDR3. The germline V and J ends were trimmed by 7 bases and 1 base, with 13 bases remaining between them. The CDR3: CASTLAEQNTEAFF. CDR3 sequence (DNA): TGTGCCAGCACCCTTGCGGAACAGAACACTGAAGCTTTCTTT.

There are a few counts of this clone. One end of the junction varies from germline; a read error may be responsible. The chain links TRBV19 to TRBJ2-7; D may be TRBD2 (6 bases). Per germline, CDR1 LNHDA and CDR2 SQIVND (reference sequence). The CDR3 spans 13 residues. CDR3 bases: TGTGCCAGTATGACTGATTCTCGGGGGAAGCATTACTTC. Its translation: CASMTDSRGKHYF.

Remarks on this clone: With a much larger clone just one base away, this may be a read error. The CDR3 does not close with the conserved phenylalanine or tryptophan, likely indicating a read error. The rearrangement uses TRBV18 and TRBJ2-3; D may match TRBD1 or TRBD2 (7 bases each). This CDR3 is 15 amino acids long. Germline V gene sequence: CDR1 KGHSH, CDR2 LQKENI. V was trimmed by 2 bases and J by 4 bases, leaving 13 bases between them. CDR3 sequence: CASSPRQGGADTQYS. DNA for the CDR3: TGTGCCAGCTCACCAAGACAGGGAGGGGCAGATACGCAGTATTCT.

Ten or more counts support this clone. The chain couples TRBV7-3 to TRBJ2-3; D might be TRBD1 (6 bases). The germline CDR1 and CDR2 sequences are SGHTA and FQGTGA. V dropped 2 bases and J dropped 5 bases, with 11 bases sitting between them. CDR3 length: 14 residues. The CDR3 loop reads CASSLGLGGDTQYF. The CDR3 coding sequence is TGTGCCAGCAGCTTAGGCCTAGGGGGAGATACGCAGTATTTT.

Ten or more counts support this clone. The chain is built from TRBV4-1 and TRBJ2-7; D gene unclear. The CDR3 extends over 14 amino acids. The V gene's germline CDR1 is MGHRA and CDR2 YSYEKL. V lost 4 bases, J lost 4 bases, and 14 bases lay in between. CDR3 bases: TGCGCCAGCAGCCTCCTCCCGTCCTCATACGAGCAGTACTTC. Its protein product is CASSLLPSSYEQYF.

Of note for this clone: This may be a read error: a much more frequent sequence differs by one nucleotide. Other DNA sequences within the sample encode an identical CDR3. This CDR3 is CASSLGLGQTGELFF. The CDR3 nucleotides read TGTGCCAGCAGCTTAGGACTTGGACAGACCGGGGAGCTGTTTTTT. The chain uses TRBV13 and TRBJ2-2; D might be TRBD1 (6 bases). Germline assignment: CDR1 PRHDT and CDR2 FYEKMQ (reference sequence). CDR3 size: 15 residues. V was cut by 0 bases and J by 5 bases, with 10 bases left in between.

This clone was counted a few times. Possible read error: a much larger clone is one base away. DNA of the CDR3: TGCAGCGTTACCCCAGCAGTTACAGAGACCCGGTACTTC. This encodes CSVTPAVTETRYF. The genes are TRBV29-1 and TRBJ2-5; D call uncertain. The V gene's germline CDR1 is SQVTM and CDR2 ANQGSEA. This CDR3 has 13 residues.

This clone was detected only a few times. This sequence may be a read error, since a much larger clone differs from it by one base. This chain uses TRBV27 with TRBJ1-2; possibly TRBD1 for D (6 bases). The CDR3 length is 12 residues. CDR1 and CDR2 (germline): MNHEY, SMNVEV (reference sequence). V was clipped by 5 bases and J by 8 bases, with 12 bases between them. CDR3 residues: CASSGQGMGYTF. The CDR3 DNA follows: TGTGCCAGCAGTGGGCAGGGGATGGGCTACACCTTC.

With regard to this clone: This may arise from a read error, as a much more abundant clone is one base away. The chain couples TRBV4-1 to TRBJ1-5; no clear D. Per the germline V gene, CDR1 is MGHRA and CDR2 is YSYEKL. The CDR3 is 15 amino acids. The CDR3 loop reads CASSHPGVPNQLQHF. The CDR3 nucleotides are TGCGCCAGCAGCCACCCCGGGGTCCCCAATCAGCTCCAGCATTTT.

This clone was detected ten times or more. This sequence joins TRBV14 and TRBJ1-4; D is undetermined. Germline V gene lookup returns CDR1 SGHDN and CDR2 FVKESK. V gave up 3 bases and J gave up 0 bases, with 11 bases separating them. This CDR3 has 16 amino acids. The CDR3 region is CASSHWGSPTNEKLFF. The CDR3 DNA reads TGTGCCAGCAGCCACTGGGGTTCCCCAACTAATGAAAAACTGTTTTTT.

About this clone: This may come from a read error, since a much larger clone is one base off. This sequence joins TRBV20-1 and TRBJ1-2, with no clear D. The ends were cut back, 0 bases at V and 8 bases at J, with 22 bases in the middle. This CDR3 is built from 16 residues. Germline loops: CDR1 DFQATT, CDR2 SNEGSKA (reference sequence). CDR3 in DNA: TGCAGTGCTAGAGAATCGTTAGAAAGTACCTTCCACGGCTACACCTTC. Its protein is CSARESLESTFHGYTF.

This clone was recorded many times. The V and J genes are TRBV19 and TRBJ1-5; no clear D. The CDR3 extends over 15 amino acids. Looked up from germline, CDR1 is LNHDA and CDR2 is SQIVND (reference sequence). With 5 bases removed from V and 1 base from J, the gap between germline ends came to 12 bases. CDR3 sequence reads: CASSVKLGSNQPQHF. The CDR3 DNA reads TGTGCCAGTAGTGTAAAACTGGGGAGCAATCAGCCCCAGCATTTT.

This clone occurred many times. The same CDR3 can be traced to other DNA sequences in this sample. CDR3 region: CSARVPTSGNTGELFF. CDR3 nucleotide sequence: TGCAGTGCTAGAGTTCCGACTAGCGGAAACACCGGGGAGCTGTTTTTT. The gene calls are TRBV20-1 and TRBJ2-2; 9 positions match TRBD2. Trimming took 1 base from V and 2 from J; bases not matched to a gene: 5. The CDR3 consists of 16 residues. Germline V gene sequence: CDR1 DFQATT, CDR2 SNEGSKA (reference sequence).

This clone was counted at least ten times. The CDR3 sequence is CATSDPGTGDPASTGELFF. CDR3 bases: TGTGCCACCAGTGATCCAGGGACAGGGGACCCCGCGAGCACCGGGGAGCTGTTTTTT. This chain uses TRBV24-1 with TRBJ2-2, with TRBD1 identical over 10 bases. CDR1 and CDR2 from the germline V gene are KGHDR and SFDVKD. V dropped 3 bases and J dropped 4; count of bases not matched to a gene: 13. The CDR3 has 19 amino acids.

This clone was seen many times. V gene TRBV7-9 combines with J gene TRBJ2-2, with 7 bases identical to TRBD1. This CDR3 spans 13 amino acids. The V and J ends lost 10 bases and 7 bases, in that order; junction bases with no gene match: 9. Looked up from germline, CDR1 is SEHNR and CDR2 is FQNEAQ (reference sequence). This CDR3 is CANKTGNDGELFF. As DNA, the CDR3 is TGTGCCAATAAGACAGGGAATGACGGGGAGCTGTTTTTT.

In this sample, this clone turned up many times. This chain connects TRBV19 to TRBJ1-6; D remains unclear. The germline CDR1 and CDR2 sequences are LNHDA and SQIVND (reference sequence). Trimming stripped 5 bases from V and 8 bases from J, with 16 bases between. The CDR3 loop spans 15 amino acids. Here the CDR3 reads CASSAALGRHSPLHF. The CDR3 region has the DNA TGTGCCAGTAGTGCCGCCCTCGGACGACATTCACCCCTCCACTTT.

About this clone: The junction and the germline gene differ at one end; a read error may be behind it. The rearrangement links TRBV12-3 or TRBV12-4 to TRBJ2-6; tentatively, D is TRBD2 (6 bases). The CDR3 consists of 18 residues. Here the CDR3 DNA reads TGTGCCAGCAGTCGGAGGGGACTCGGGAGCTCTGGGTCCAACGTCCTGACTTTC. Protein product: CASSRRGLGSSGSNVLTF.

This clone has a count of ten or more. The chain couples TRBV7-2 to TRBJ2-3, with 11 bases lining up with TRBD2. Germline CDR1 and CDR2: SGHTA and FQGNSA. The length of the CDR3 is 14 residues. Unmatched junction bases numbered 2, after V lost 4 bases and J lost 5 bases. Written as DNA, the CDR3 is TGTGCCAGCAGCTCGGGACTAGCGGAAGATACGCAGTATTTT. Residues: CASSSGLAEDTQYF. The entire variable domain, with the rest obtained from reference TRBV7-2 and TRBJ2-3, is as follows: GAGVSQSPSNKVTEKGKDVELRCDPISGHTALYWYRQSLGQGLEFLIYFQGNSAPDKSGLPSDRFSAERTGGSVSTLTIQRTQQEDSAVYLCASSSGLAEDTQYFGPGTRLTVL.